The 26 T cell receptor beta chains below all came from one sample that was sequenced in a study of blood T cell repertoires in COVID-19. Sequencing was performed with immunoSEQ multiplex PCR; in TCRdb, only in-frame clones are kept and a portion is missing. The data hold tens of thousands of clones, with around 79% observed a single time. Sequenced sample: peripheral blood. The receptor source for this set is a man aged 55 to 70 with active or convalescent COVID-19.

The chain recombines TRBV19 with TRBJ1-1, with 8 bases aligning to TRBD1. Per germline, CDR1 LNHDA and CDR2 SQIVND (reference sequence). V was pared by 7 bases and J by 1 base, with 8 bases of the junction left unmatched. The CDR3 consists of 15 residues. The CDR3 sequence is CASTGTGVRNTEAFF. The DNA of the CDR3 is TGTGCCAGTACCGGGACAGGAGTAAGGAACACTGAAGCTTTCTTT.

This chain links TRBV10-2 with TRBJ1-5, with D possibly TRBD1 on 6 matching bases. V was clipped by 4 bases and J by 1 base, with 11 bases between them. Germline lookup yields CDR1 WSHSY and CDR2 SAAADI. This CDR3 is built from 15 residues. CDR3 sequence reads: CASSGQALSNQPQHF. CDR3 DNA: TGCGCCAGCAGTGGACAGGCGCTGAGCAATCAGCCCCAGCATTTT.

CDR3 DNA: TGTGCCAGCAGCCAACAAGGAGTCACTGAAGCTTTCTTT. Protein: CASSQQGVTEAFF. The V gene is TRBV6-5, the J gene TRBJ1-1, with D unresolved. This CDR3 comprises 13 residues. Trimming stripped 6 bases from V and 4 bases from J, with 12 bases between. Per the germline V gene, CDR1 is MNHEY and CDR2 is SVGAGI.

The CDR3 DNA follows: TGTGCCAGCATCCCTTCCCTGGAGCGGGGCCACGAGCAGTACTTC. It encodes CASIPSLERGHEQYF. The genes are TRBV11-2 and TRBJ2-7, with TRBD2 identical over 7 bases. Germline CDR1 reads SGHAT; CDR2 reads FQNNGV. V lost 7 bases to trimming and J lost 5 bases; unmatched junction nucleotides: 14. The CDR3 is made up of 15 amino acids.

This clone was counted once. The chain has TRBV30 and TRBJ1-6; D ambiguous. The CDR3 has 14 residues. V lost 3 bases, J lost 4 bases, and 10 bases lay in between. Germline values: CDR1 GTSNPN, CDR2 SVGIG (reference sequence). The CDR3 spells CAWRALRYNSPLHF. The CDR3 bases are TGTGCCTGGAGGGCGCTGCGGTATAATTCACCCCTCCACTTT.

The rearrangement joins TRBV28 to TRBJ2-3; tentative D call: TRBD1 (6 bases). The CDR3 runs 15 residues. Deletions cut 2 bases from V and 1 base from J, with 10 bases between. Germline V CDR1 and CDR2: MDHEN, SYDVKM. The CDR3 bases are TGTGCCAGCAGTTTAGGGGGCTGGGGCACAGATACGCAGTATTTT. Translation: CASSLGGWGTDTQYF.

This chain links TRBV6-5 with TRBJ1-5; D not certain. V lost 6 bases to trimming and J lost 3 bases, with 9 bases between them. The CDR3 has 13 amino acids. Germline CDR1 MNHEY, CDR2 SVGAGI. CDR3 in DNA: TGTGCCAGCAGCCGACAAGTCAATCAGCCCCAGCATTTT. Translating it yields CASSRQVNQPQHF.

The chain is built from TRBV4-2 and TRBJ1-6; maybe TRBD1 (6 bases). V dropped 0 bases and J dropped 9 bases, with 27 bases sitting between them. The CDR3 spans 20 residues. Germline assignment: CDR1 LGHNA and CDR2 YNFKEQ. CDR3 coding DNA: TGTGCCAGCAGCCAAGACCCACGGCAGGGACAATTGCTCCTTGGTTCACCCCTCCACTTT. Protein sequence: CASSQDPRQGQLLLGSPLHF.

This clone has more than one count but fewer than ten. The rearrangement joins TRBV5-1 to TRBJ2-5; tentative D call: TRBD1 (6 bases). Germline CDR1 SGHRS, CDR2 YFSETQ. The germline V and J ends were trimmed by 4 bases and 5 bases, with 15 bases remaining between them. This CDR3 comprises 14 residues. Written as DNA, the CDR3 is TGCGCCAGCAGCATACAGGGCCCGAGGGAGACCCAGTACTTC. Amino acid sequence: CASSIQGPRETQYF.

The chain is built from TRBV10-3 and TRBJ1-2, with TRBD1 matching over 7 bases. The CDR3 loop spans 13 amino acids. From germline, CDR1 is ENHRY and CDR2 SYGVKD. The J segment lost 2 bases and the V segment lost 6 bases, leaving 3 bases of the junction unmatched. This CDR3 is CAISGGQNYGYTF. CDR3 DNA: TGTGCCATCAGCGGGGGACAGAACTATGGCTACACCTTC.

V and J are TRBV7-9 and TRBJ2-3; D is possibly TRBD2 (6 bases). Trimming pared 5 bases from V and 0 bases from J, leaving 9 bases between. Germline CDR1 is SEHNR and CDR2 is FQNEAQ (reference sequence). CDR3 size: 14 residues. Here the CDR3 DNA reads TGTGCCAGCAGCAACCGGGGGAGCACAGATACGCAGTATTTT. Its translation: CASSNRGSTDTQYF.

This CDR3 reads CASSSDRAISYNEQFF. CDR3 sequence (DNA): TGTGCCAGCTCATCGGACAGGGCCATCTCCTACAATGAGCAGTTCTTC. The rearrangement links TRBV18 to TRBJ2-1, with 8 bases lining up with TRBD1. CDR3 length: 16 residues. Germline loops: CDR1 KGHSH, CDR2 LQKENI. The J segment lost 0 bases and the V segment lost 5 bases, leaving 6 bases of the junction unmatched.

This sequence joins TRBV7-3 and TRBJ2-2, with 9 bases that match TRBD2. The junction had 0 bases not matched to a gene; V was cut back by 3 bases and J by 4 bases. Germline V CDR1 and CDR2: SGHTA, FQGTGA. The CDR3 runs 14 residues. The CDR3, as DNA: TGTGCCAGCAGCTTGGGACTAGCCACCGGGGAGCTGTTTTTT. Its translation is CASSLGLATGELFF.

V gene TRBV14 combines with J gene TRBJ2-5; possible D gene TRBD2, 5 bases. CDR3 length equals 15 residues. V dropped 0 bases and J dropped 0 bases, with 8 bases sitting between them. CDR1 is SGHDN, CDR2 FVKESK, per germline. CDR3 amino acids: CASSQDRGYQETQYF. DNA of the CDR3: TGTGCCAGCAGCCAAGATCGAGGGTACCAAGAGACCCAGTACTTC.

The genes are TRBV3-1 (or the pseudogene TRBV3-2) and TRBJ2-1, with D unclear. Germline V gene sequence: CDR1 LGHDT, CDR2 YNNKEL (reference sequence). Trimming cost V 1 base and J 5 bases, with 9 bases left between them. This CDR3 region has 14 residues. The CDR3 here is CASSQVVLNNEQFF. Written as DNA, the CDR3 is TGTGCCAGCAGCCAAGTAGTACTTAACAATGAGCAGTTCTTC.

This chain joins TRBV7-8 and TRBJ1-2; D is unclear. Germline lookup yields CDR1 SGHVS and CDR2 FQNEAQ. Trimming left V 1 base short and J 5 bases short, with 8 bases between. CDR3 length: 13 amino acids. CDR3 in amino acids: CASSLGGRYGYTF. CDR3 in DNA: TGTGCCAGCAGCTTAGGCGGGCGTTATGGCTACACCTTC.

The V and J genes are TRBV5-1 and TRBJ1-1; D is uncertain. V was pared by 5 bases and J by 3 bases, with 11 bases between. Germline V gives CDR1 SGHRS, CDR2 YFSETQ. The CDR3 has 13 residues. The CDR3 region is CASSPQAHTEAFF. The CDR3 bases are TGCGCCAGCAGTCCCCAGGCCCACACTGAAGCTTTCTTT.

This clone has only a few counts. The V gene is TRBV3-1 (or the pseudogene TRBV3-2), the J gene TRBJ1-5; TRBD1 matches 7 bases. This CDR3 spans 13 amino acids. Germline assignment: CDR1 LGHDT and CDR2 YNNKEL (reference sequence). V was pared by 5 bases and J by 4 bases, with 2 bases of the junction left unmatched. The CDR3 is CASSATGNQPQHF. As DNA, the CDR3 is TGTGCCAGCAGCGCGACAGGGAATCAGCCCCAGCATTTT.

The chain employs TRBV9 and TRBJ2-1; D not certain. CDR1 is SGDLS, CDR2 YYNGEE, per germline. The germline V and J ends were trimmed by 1 base and 6 bases, with 11 bases remaining between them. This CDR3 is 14 amino acids long. The CDR3: CASSVLDSVNEQFF. The CDR3 DNA is TGTGCCAGCAGCGTACTCGATTCGGTCAATGAGCAGTTCTTC.

The table lists this clone with a count of one. The chain couples TRBV7-9 to TRBJ1-5; D is perhaps TRBD1 (5 bases). V gave up 5 bases and J gave up 2 bases, with 13 bases separating them. The germline V gene encodes CDR1 SEHNR and CDR2 FQNEAQ (reference sequence). CDR3 length: 15 amino acids. CDR3 sequence reads: CASSPTDSGNQPQHF. In DNA form, the CDR3 reads TGTGCCAGCAGCCCGACAGATTCGGGCAATCAGCCCCAGCATTTT.

The J gene is TRBJ1-5, the V gene TRBV18; 10 nucleotides match TRBD1. Germline assignment: CDR1 KGHSH and CDR2 LQKENI. J gave up 7 bases and V 6 bases, and 12 bases lay outside the gene matches. This CDR3 comprises 16 residues. The CDR3 is CASSMTGGVGDQPQHF. The CDR3 DNA reads as TGTGCCAGCTCTATGACAGGGGGCGTAGGTGACCAGCCCCAGCATTTT.

This clone was seen only a few times. The rearrangement joins TRBV28 to TRBJ2-1, with 10 bases aligning to TRBD2. The length of the CDR3 is 16 residues. The J segment lost 4 bases and the V segment lost 6 bases, leaving 9 bases of the junction unmatched. Germline lookup yields CDR1 MDHEN and CDR2 SYDVKM. CDR3 protein: CASRDAETSGYNEQFF. CDR3 bases: TGTGCCAGCAGAGATGCCGAGACTAGCGGGTACAATGAGCAGTTCTTC.

The chain carries TRBV7-2 and TRBJ2-6, with a tentative D call TRBD2 (6 bases). Germline V gene sequence: CDR1 SGHTA, CDR2 FQGNSA. V was clipped by 5 bases and J by 2 bases, with 16 bases between them. CDR3 length equals 17 residues. The CDR3 is CASSVGLWGAGANVLTF. The CDR3 DNA follows: TGTGCCAGCAGCGTGGGCTTGTGGGGGGCTGGGGCCAACGTCCTGACTTTC. Together with reference TRBV7-2 and TRBJ2-6, the CDR3 gives the full variable domain: GAGVSQSPSNKVTEKGKDVELRCDPISGHTALYWYRQSLGQGLEFLIYFQGNSAPDKSGLPSDRFSAERTGGSVSTLTIQRTQQEDSAVYLCASSVGLWGAGANVLTFGAGSRLTVL.

The CDR3 sequence: CSVPGTTGYEQYF. The CDR3, as DNA: TGCAGCGTTCCCGGGACGACAGGCTACGAGCAGTACTTC. The chain uses TRBV29-1 and TRBJ2-7; TRBD1 might be the D (6 bases). The V end was cut by 5 bases, the J end by 3 bases, with 14 bases between. The CDR3 is 13 amino acids. Germline values: CDR1 SQVTM, CDR2 ANQGSEA.

The chain joins TRBV11-2 to TRBJ2-2; possible D gene TRBD1, 6 bases. In germline, CDR1 is SGHAT, CDR2 FQNNGV. There are 14 residues in the CDR3. The V end was cut by 6 bases, the J end by 3 bases, with 11 bases between. The CDR3 DNA is TGTGCCAGCAGACCGAACAGGGACACCGGGGAGCTGTTTTTT. Translating it yields CASRPNRDTGELFF.

The chain combines TRBV7-6 with TRBJ2-2, with a tentative D call TRBD1 (6 bases). The CDR3 is 15 residues long. V was trimmed by 8 bases and J by 7 bases, leaving 20 bases between them. Germline assignment: CDR1 SGHVS and CDR2 FNYEAQ. The CDR3: CASEGLTGAIGELFF. CDR3 bases: TGTGCCAGCGAGGGTTTGACAGGAGCAATCGGGGAGCTGTTTTTT.